The 26 T cell receptor beta chains below come from one sample, sequenced in a study of shared clonotypes between healthy human individuals. Assay: immunoSEQ multiplex PCR; the TCRdb copy retains only in-frame clones and omits some. The sample lists over a million clones; about 75% were seen once. Sequenced sample: memory CD4+ T cells sorted from blood. Subset denoted: CD45RA-negative fraction. These TCRs come from a man aged 18 to 29 in good health.

This sequence joins TRBV19 and TRBJ2-2; weak D call: TRBD1 (5 bases). CDR1 and CDR2 from the germline V gene are LNHDA and SQIVND (reference sequence). The CDR3 totals 14 residues. V was trimmed by 7 bases and J by 1 base, leaving 10 bases between them. This CDR3 reads CASKKGLNTGELFF. In DNA, the CDR3 is TGTGCCAGTAAAAAGGGGCTGAACACCGGGGAGCTGTTTTTT.

This chain joins TRBV2 and TRBJ2-7; no clear D. Trimming pared 9 bases from V and 0 bases from J, leaving 15 bases between. The CDR3 length is 14 residues. CDR1 and CDR2 from the germline V gene are SNHLY and FYNNEI. DNA for the CDR3: TGTGCCAGTCGGAAAGATCCGAACTCCTACGAGCAGTACTTC. Protein: CASRKDPNSYEQYF.

The V and J genes are TRBV30 and TRBJ2-1; D remains unclear. Germline assignment: CDR1 GTSNPN and CDR2 SVGIG (reference sequence). Trimming stripped 0 bases from V and 2 bases from J, with 11 bases between. This CDR3 has 15 amino acids. CDR3 in DNA: TGTGCCTGGAGTGTGGAAGAGCGACCCTACAATGAGCAGTTCTTC. It specifies CAWSVEERPYNEQFF. The full variable domain, in which reference TRBV30 and TRBJ2-1 provide the parts outside the CDR3, is SQTIHQWPATLVQPVGSPLSLECTVEGTSNPNLYWYRQAAGRGLQLLFYSVGIGQISSEVPQNLSASRPQDRQFILSSKKLLLSDSGFYLCAWSVEERPYNEQFFGPGTRLTVL.

The rearrangement joins TRBV7-2 to TRBJ2-6; D call uncertain. V was trimmed by 3 bases and J by 0 bases, leaving 9 bases between them. The germline V gene encodes CDR1 SGHTA and CDR2 FQGNSA. The length of the CDR3 is 16 residues. The CDR3 nucleotides are TGTGCCAGCAGCTTTAACCGCGACTCTGGGGCCAACGTCCTGACTTTC. Its translation is CASSFNRDSGANVLTF.

V and J are TRBV6-1 and TRBJ2-7, with D perhaps TRBD1 (6 bases). The V end lost 7 bases, the J end lost 1 base, and 14 bases lay between the germline ends. The CDR3 totals 14 residues. The V gene's germline CDR1 is MNHNS and CDR2 SASEGT. For the CDR3, the DNA is TGTGCCAGCATCCTGGGACAAGCTTCCTACGAGCAGTACTTC. Amino acid sequence: CASILGQASYEQYF.

Only one count was recorded for this clone. The chain is built from TRBV10-3 and TRBJ2-1; no firm D call. Germline V gene data show CDR1 as ENHRY and CDR2 as SYGVKD. The CDR3 length is 14 residues. Trimming took off 8 bases at V and 5 bases at J, with 16 bases between the two ends. CDR3 protein: CAIRRGVADNEQFF. CDR3 in DNA: TGTGCCATCCGAAGAGGAGTAGCCGACAATGAGCAGTTCTTC.

On this clone: Additional DNA sequences in this sample encode the identical CDR3. The chain has TRBV2 and TRBJ2-7, with D tentatively TRBD1 (6 bases). V dropped 6 bases and J dropped 0 bases, with 12 bases sitting between them. The germline V gene encodes CDR1 SNHLY and CDR2 FYNNEI. The CDR3 has 14 amino acids. The CDR3: CASRSQGSSYEQYF. The CDR3 DNA is TGTGCCAGCAGATCACAGGGAAGCTCCTACGAGCAGTACTTC.

Comments on this clone: Other DNA sequences of this sample code for an identical CDR3. The chain joins TRBV29-1 to TRBJ2-1, with D unclear. The CDR3 runs to 11 residues. Trimming pared 3 bases from V and 7 bases from J, leaving 7 bases between. From germline, CDR1 is SQVTM and CDR2 ANQGSEA. Here the CDR3 DNA reads TGCAGCGTTGAGCTGGGGAATGAGCAGTTCTTC. This encodes CSVELGNEQFF.

The chain recombines TRBV5-6 with TRBJ1-5; TRBD1 might be the D (5 bases). There are 14 residues in the CDR3. CDR1 is SGHDT, CDR2 YYEEEE, per germline. Trimming took off 4 bases at V and 4 bases at J, with 12 bases between the two ends. CDR3 coding DNA: TGTGCCAGCAGCCGGACACGAAATAATCAGCCCCAGCATTTT. Protein: CASSRTRNNQPQHF.

This clone appeared once. This chain links TRBV2 with TRBJ2-3; D is possibly TRBD2 (6 bases). Trimming cost V 3 bases and J 6 bases, with 10 bases left between them. Germline values: CDR1 SNHLY, CDR2 FYNNEI. The CDR3 has 13 amino acids. DNA for the CDR3: TGTGCCAGCAGTGACCGGGAGAGGGATACGCAGTATTTT. Translating gives CASSDRERDTQYF. The variable domain in full, with the rest retrieved from reference TRBV2 and TRBJ2-3, is EPEVTQTPSHQVTQMGQEVILRCVPISNHLYFYWYRQILGQKVEFLVSFYNNEISEKSEIFDDQFSVERPDGSNFTLKIRSTKLEDSAMYFCASSDRERDTQYFGPGTRLTVL.

The V gene is TRBV4-2, the J gene TRBJ2-5; 7 nucleotides agree with TRBD2. V shed 3 bases, J shed 2 bases, and the junction held 18 bases outside the gene matches. The CDR3 spans 19 residues. CDR1 LGHNA and CDR2 YNFKEQ come from the germline V gene. The CDR3 DNA reads as TGTGCCAGCAGCCATAGCCGGGACTATAACGCCTGGAGGCAAGAGACCCAGTACTTC. Protein: CASSHSRDYNAWRQETQYF.

The rearrangement links TRBV7-2 to TRBJ1-2, with D unclear. The CDR3 has 15 residues. Germline V lookup: CDR1 SGHTA, CDR2 FQGNSA. V was shortened by 4 bases and J by 5 bases, with 17 bases between the two germline ends. CDR3 in amino acids: CASSSGGLWGYGYTF. The DNA of the CDR3 is TGTGCCAGCAGCTCGGGTGGACTGTGGGGTTATGGCTACACCTTC.

This clone appeared a few times. The chain uses TRBV30 and TRBJ1-4; 8 nucleotides agree with TRBD1. V shed 2 bases, J shed 1 base, and the junction held 3 bases outside the gene matches. This CDR3 contains 15 residues. Germline V gene lookup returns CDR1 GTSNPN and CDR2 SVGIG (reference sequence). This CDR3 reads CAWSIGQGTNEKLFF. CDR3 nucleotides: TGTGCCTGGAGTATAGGACAGGGAACTAATGAAAAACTGTTTTTT. Drawing the rest from reference TRBV30 and TRBJ1-4, the complete variable domain is SQTIHQWPATLVQPVGSPLSLECTVEGTSNPNLYWYRQAAGRGLQLLFYSVGIGQISSEVPQNLSASRPQDRQFILSSKKLLLSDSGFYLCAWSIGQGTNEKLFFGSGTQLSVL.

This clone was picked up one time. The chain employs TRBV2 and TRBJ1-1; the match to TRBD1 covers 7 bases. CDR1 and CDR2 from the germline V gene are SNHLY and FYNNEI. This CDR3 spans 14 amino acids. After removal of 7 bases from V and 1 base from J, the junction contained 6 bases not matched to a gene. DNA for the CDR3: TGTGCCAGCAAGAGACAGGGAGGGAACACTGAAGCTTTCTTT. Encoded protein: CASKRQGGNTEAFF.

The J gene is TRBJ2-5, the V gene TRBV7-9; 10 bases align to TRBD1. Germline assignment: CDR1 SEHNR and CDR2 FQNEAQ (reference sequence). The V segment lost 5 bases and the J segment 4 bases; nucleotides outside the gene matches: 7. CDR3 length equals 15 residues. This CDR3 is CASSPGQGLSETQYF. CDR3 DNA: TGTGCCAGCAGCCCGGGACAGGGGTTGTCAGAGACCCAGTACTTC.

The rearrangement links TRBV11-3 to TRBJ1-3; D is uncertain. CDR1 is SGHNT, CDR2 YENEEA, per germline. V was shortened by 2 bases and J by 4 bases, with 6 bases between the two germline ends. The CDR3 has 13 amino acids. The CDR3 protein is CASSLREGNTIYF. The CDR3 DNA sequence: TGTGCCAGCAGCTTACGGGAAGGAAACACCATATATTTT.

The chain couples TRBV15 to TRBJ2-7; D is uncertain. Germline values: CDR1 LNHNV, CDR2 YYDKDF (reference sequence). Trimming removed 0 bases at V and 4 bases at J, with 13 bases between. The CDR3 length is 15 residues. This CDR3 is CATSREVLGFYEQYF. CDR3 in DNA: TGTGCCACCAGCAGAGAAGTGCTGGGGTTTTACGAGCAGTACTTC.

The chain is built from TRBV5-1 and TRBJ2-7, with 8 positions matching TRBD1. J lost 0 bases, V lost 4 bases, and 9 bases had no gene match. The germline V gene encodes CDR1 SGHRS and CDR2 YFSETQ. The CDR3 runs to 16 residues. The CDR3 sequence is CASSAVAGQASYEQYF. DNA of the CDR3: TGCGCCAGCAGCGCGGTCGCGGGACAGGCCTCCTACGAGCAGTACTTC.

The J gene is TRBJ1-5, the V gene TRBV19, with D hard to call. V shed 3 bases and J shed 6 bases, with 12 bases lying between them. CDR1 and CDR2 from the germline V gene are LNHDA and SQIVND (reference sequence). The CDR3 loop spans 14 amino acids. The CDR3 spells CASSIGSAVQPQHF. CDR3 bases: TGTGCCAGTAGTATTGGTTCCGCGGTTCAGCCCCAGCATTTT.

With respect to this clone: In the same sample, other DNA sequences code for this CDR3. The chain couples TRBV5-1 to TRBJ2-7, with D possibly being TRBD1 (5 bases). CDR3 length equals 13 residues. The germline V gene has CDR1 SGHRS and CDR2 YFSETQ. The V end was cut by 2 bases, the J end by 0 bases, with 6 bases between. CDR3 coding DNA: TGCGCCAGCAGCTTTGGGGCCTCCTACGAGCAGTACTTC. As protein: CASSFGASYEQYF.

DNA of the CDR3: TGTGCCAGCAGAATGGGGGGAGCGCCGGAGCTGTTTTTT. Its protein product is CASRMGGAPELFF. V and J are TRBV6-1 and TRBJ2-2, with D possibly being TRBD2 (6 bases). The V gene lost 6 bases and the J gene lost 10 bases, with 15 bases spanning the gap. The CDR3 sequence is 13 residues long. Germline V gives CDR1 MNHNS, CDR2 SASEGT.

The V call is TRBV11-2, the J call TRBJ1-2; perhaps TRBD1 as D (5 bases). Trimming shortened V by 3 bases and J by 10 bases, and 15 bases separated the two germline ends. CDR1 is SGHAT and CDR2 is FQNNGV in the germline V gene. There are 13 residues in the CDR3. The CDR3 nucleotides are TGTGCCAGCAGCTTCATCGGGGCTACTACCTACACCTTC. It encodes CASSFIGATTYTF.

This sequence joins TRBV2 and TRBJ2-1; D remains unclear. The CDR3 runs 13 residues. Deletions cut 0 bases from V and 7 bases from J, with 7 bases between. CDR1 is SNHLY and CDR2 is FYNNEI in the germline V gene. CDR3 nucleotides: TGTGCCAGCAGTGAAGCCATCAGGAATGAGCAGTTCTTC. Encoded protein: CASSEAIRNEQFF.

The chain joins TRBV30 to TRBJ2-5; D unclear. The CDR3 contains 12 residues. Germline V lookup: CDR1 GTSNPN, CDR2 SVGIG (reference sequence). V lost 4 bases and J 5 bases, leaving 11 bases between the germline ends. The CDR3 loop is CAWTRNAETQYF. Written as DNA, the CDR3 is TGTGCCTGGACCCGCAACGCGGAGACCCAGTACTTC.

The rearrangement links TRBV7-2 to TRBJ1-1; D is undetermined. The CDR3 length is 13 residues. Trimming removed 2 bases from V and 10 bases from J, with 14 bases in between. Germline values: CDR1 SGHTA, CDR2 FQGNSA. CDR3 protein: CASSLRGERGAFF. CDR3 bases: TGTGCCAGCAGCTTACGCGGGGAACGGGGAGCTTTCTTT.

The chain combines TRBV28 with TRBJ1-2, with D uncertain. Trimming left V 5 bases short and J 4 bases short, with 11 bases between. In germline, CDR1 is MDHEN, CDR2 SYDVKM. The CDR3 has 13 residues. CDR3 DNA sequence: TGTGCCAGCAGTCTGCTCTCTGGCTATGGCTACACCTTC. Its translation: CASSLLSGYGYTF.